These T cell receptor beta chains were read from a single sample in a study of T cells after yellow fever vaccination. A single record per CDR3 protein comes from TCRdb applying MiXCR to the 5' RACE reads. The table records hundreds of thousands of distinct CDR3 sequences, 17% of them present only once. Sequencing used PBMCs, obtained 5 days after the first yellow fever vaccination. The receptors here all came from a man between 18 and 29 years old who received the YFV17D yellow fever vaccine. The CDR3 runs from the conserved cysteine through the conserved F or W. D genes are given only for firm matches. Size is omitted from some rows. Given values are once, few, many or a class for expanded clones.

V	size	J	D	DNA	CDR3
TRBV3-1	-	TRBJ1-1	TRBD1	TGTGCCAGCAGCCAACGTGGACAGGGGGCCAGTGAAGCTTTCTTT	CASSQRGQGASEAFF
TRBV9	-	TRBJ2-4	-	TGTGCCAGCAGCGCGCTCGCCGGGCCGCTCCCCAAAAACATTCAGTACTTC	CASSALAGPLPKNIQYF
TRBV2	few	TRBJ2-5	TRBD2	TGTGCCAGCGCACCGGGACTAGCCTCTCGGGAGACCCAGTACTTC	CASAPGLASRETQYF
TRBV5-5	many	TRBJ1-1	-	TGTGCCAGCAGCTTCGGTATGTTGGGGACTGAAGCTTTCTTT	CASSFGMLGTEAFF
TRBV10-3	-	TRBJ1-4	-	TGTGCCACCGCGAGGCGCAGGGAAGATGAAAAACTGTTTTTT	CATARRREDEKLFF
TRBV7-2	-	TRBJ2-1	TRBD2	TGTGCCAGCAGCTATCAGGGAGGGGCTGCAGATGAGCAGTTCTTC	CASSYQGGAADEQFF
TRBV6-5	-	TRBJ1-3	-	TGTGCCAGCAGTTCCCCAGGCTCTGGAAACACCATATATTTT	CASSSPGSGNTIYF
TRBV5-1	-	TRBJ2-3	TRBD2	TGCGCCAGCAGCGTCGCGCCAGCGGGGGCTAGCACAGATACGCAGTATTTT	CASSVAPAGASTDTQYF
TRBV7-2	-	TRBJ1-5	TRBD1	TGTGCCAGCAGCTTGGGACAGGGGTCGATTCAGCCCCAGCATTTT	CASSLGQGSIQPQHF
TRBV5-6	few	TRBJ1-4	TRBD1	TGTGCCAGCAGCGGCGGCGGGACAGGGCGGGAAAAACTGTTTTTT	CASSGGGTGREKLFF
TRBV6-2/TRBV6-3	-	TRBJ1-2	TRBD1	TGTGCCAGCCAACAGGGGCAGAACTATGGCTACACCTTC	CASQQGQNYGYTF
TRBV5-1	many	TRBJ1-1	-	TGCGCCAGCAGCTTGGTGGGGATGAGCACTGAAGCTTTCTTT	CASSLVGMSTEAFF
TRBV12-3/TRBV12-4	-	TRBJ2-2	TRBD1	TGTGCCAGCAGTTTGGGACAGGGGGCCCAGGCAAATCGGGAGCTGTTTTTT	CASSLGQGAQANRELFF
TRBV9	few	TRBJ2-4	-	TGTGCCAGCAGCGTAGGGATAGCCAAAAACATTCAGTACTTC	CASSVGIAKNIQYF
TRBV7-3	few	TRBJ2-2	TRBD2	TGTGCCAGCAGTATGACTAGCGGGGGCCCGAACACCGGGGAGCTGTTTTTT	CASSMTSGGPNTGELFF
TRBV9	-	TRBJ2-1	TRBD2	TGTGCCAGCAGCGTAAGCGGGGGGTCTACCAGCTCCTACAATGAGCAGTTCTTC	CASSVSGGSTSSYNEQFF
TRBV20-1	-	TRBJ2-2	-	TGCAGTGCTAGACCTCCTCCCGGGACAAAAACTCAAAGGGGACCCGGGGAGCTGTTTTTT	CSARPPPGTKTQRGPGELFF
TRBV6-2/TRBV6-3	-	TRBJ1-1	-	TGTGCCAGCAGTTACGCTTATAACACTGAAGCTTTCTTT	CASSYAYNTEAFF
TRBV4-3	many	TRBJ2-5	TRBD2	TGCGCCAGCAGCCAAGATCCTAGCGGGGGGGCAGAGACCCAGTACTTC	CASSQDPSGGAETQYF
TRBV5-1	-	TRBJ1-4	-	TGCGCCAGCAGCTTGTACAGCAGGGAGGAAAAACTGTTTTTT	CASSLYSREEKLFF
TRBV11-2	-	TRBJ2-7	-	TGTGCCAGCAGCCCCGGACAGCTCTCCTACGAGCAGTACTTC	CASSPGQLSYEQYF
TRBV6-5	many	TRBJ2-7	-	TGTGCCAGCACCACGCAGGGCGGCGAGCAGTACTTC	CASTTQGGEQYF
TRBV19	-	TRBJ2-2	TRBD1	TGTGCCAGTATTGGGACAGGGGACACCGGGGAGCTGTTTTTT	CASIGTGDTGELFF
TRBV20-1	-	TRBJ2-5	-	TGCAGCACCTACCAAGAGACCCAGTACTTC	CSTYQETQYF
TRBV18	few	TRBJ1-2	TRBD1	TGTGCCAGCTCTCCTCGTCCGACTACAGGGGGCATAGGGTATGGCTACACCTTC	CASSPRPTTGGIGYGYTF
TRBV18	few	TRBJ2-2	TRBD1	TGTGCCAGCTCACCGGGACAGACTACCGGGGAGCTGTTTTTT	CASSPGQTTGELFF
TRBV10-3	few	TRBJ2-7	TRBD2	TGTGCCATCAGTGCAGCGGGACTTGTCTACGAGCAGTACTTC	CAISAAGLVYEQYF
TRBV4-2	-	TRBJ1-2	TRBD1	TGTGCCAGCAGCCAAACCAGGGGGAAGACCAACTATGGCTACACCTTC	CASSQTRGKTNYGYTF
TRBV7-9	few	TRBJ2-3	TRBD2	TGTGCCAGCAGCTTAGGACTAGCGGACGGGATGGATACGCAGTATTTT	CASSLGLADGMDTQYF
TRBV6-4	-	TRBJ2-1	-	TGTGCCAGCAGTGGGTTAGGGGAGCAGTTCTTC	CASSGLGEQFF
TRBV5-1	few	TRBJ2-1	TRBD2	TGCGCCAGCAGCGGAACTAGCGGGGGTGTCGAGCAGTTCTTC	CASSGTSGGVEQFF
TRBV20-1	few	TRBJ1-2	-	TGCAGTGCTAGAAAGGGGGATGGCTACACCTTC	CSARKGDGYTF